The sample holds a few counts of the clone carrying this TCR beta chain. Germline CDR1 is SEHNR and CDR2 is FQNEAQ (reference sequence). Trimming removed 5 bases from V and 5 bases from J; junction bases left unmatched: 6. The CDR3 contains 14 residues. The data derive from a study of beta chain features in type 1 diabetes. Turning to the study itself: Age, gender, cell numbers and subset yield matched between patients and controls.

Expressed TCRB transcripts were sequenced because the entire RNA isolate underwent reverse transcription. TCRdb keeps only in-frame clones here, not all; method: immunoSEQ multiplex PCR. Here the sample spans about 620,000 clones, about 14% being singletons. The chain combines TRBV7-9 with TRBJ1-5; 7 bases agree with TRBD1. Sequenced material: naive CD4+ T cells from blood. The TCR sequence derives from a man aged 18 to 29 in good health. The CDR3 region has the DNA TGTGCCAGCAGCAGCGGAGGGGGCTATCAGCCCCAGCATTTT. This sequence encodes CASSSGGGYQPQHF. The full variable domain, completed using reference TRBV7-9 and TRBJ1-5, is DTGVSQNPRHKITKRGQNVTFRCDPISEHNRLYWYRQTLGQGPEFLTYFQNEAQLEKSRLLSDRFSAERPKGSFSTLEIQRTEQGDSAMYLCASSSGGGYQPQHFGDGTRLSIL.